This TCR beta chain was captured by sequencing in a study of Ad26.COV2.S vaccination and SARS-CoV-2 variants. Study results and limitations: Following vaccination, spike-specific CD8+ and CD4+ T cell responses reportedly exhibited substantial breadth. Vaccine recipients had higher spike-specific TCR breadth than placebo recipients.

The CDR3 consists of 16 residues. J was trimmed by 5 bases and V by 3 bases; bases with no gene match: 4. CDR1 and CDR2 (germline): LGHDT, YNNKEL (reference sequence). As to this clone: What it binds is not known.

Assay: immunoSEQ multiplex PCR; the TCRdb copy retains only in-frame clones and omits some. The table records hundreds of thousands of clones, around 86% of them present only once. Treatment meaning: approximately 18 received Ad26.COV2.S at low or high dose, single or two shots; about 5 received placebo; per-sample allocation not given. On day 63 after the first injection, vaccine and placebo recipients gave samples. Here the sequenced sample was peripheral blood, taken in a trial of Ad26.COV2.S vaccine versus placebo. The clonotype comes from a person between 18 and 65 years old who received the Ad26.COV2.S COVID-19 vaccine or a placebo. This chain connects TRBV3-1 (or the pseudogene TRBV3-2) to TRBJ2-1; TRBD2 agrees at 13 bases. The CDR3 DNA sequence: TGTGCCAGCAGCCATTGGGGACTAGCGGGGAACAATGAGCAGTTCTTC. This encodes CASSHWGLAGNNEQFF.